This T cell receptor beta chain is drawn from a study of radiotherapy plus CTLA-4 blockade in lung cancer. The assay was immunoSEQ multiplex PCR, and TCRdb's table has in-frame clones only and misses some. The sample contains approximately 81,000 clones, about 78% of which appear only once. This clone has at least ten counts. Sequences were derived from peripheral blood, sampled from a patient treated with radiotherapy plus ipilimumab. The receptor was derived from a human donor with non-small cell lung cancer who had a partial response to radiotherapy plus ipilimumab. Some clones in this sample may be carry-over from other donors' samples.

In DNA form, the CDR3 reads TGTGCCAGCAGCTTGGGGCTAGCGGGGAACACCGGGGAGCTGTTTTTT. It yields the protein CASSLGLAGNTGELFF. This sequence joins TRBV5-4 and TRBJ2-2; TRBD2 matches at 8 bases. The J segment lost 1 base and the V segment lost 0 bases, leaving 2 bases of the junction unmatched. CDR1 and CDR2 from the germline V gene are SGHNT and YYREEE (reference sequence). This CDR3 spans 16 amino acids.